This T cell receptor beta chain came from a study of shared clonotypes between healthy human individuals. Study observations and caveats: Naive CD4 clonotype sharing across four donors was about 5%.

Turning to this clone: Its antigen is as yet unknown.

In the naive CD8 group, cells lacked CD45RO and were positively selected for CCR7, so terminally differentiated effector memory CD45RA+ cells were left out. All of the donors resided in Nashville, Tennessee, and each was a Caucasian adult. Sorted-subset replicate PCRs used 200 ng of genomic DNA. This amount corresponded to about 29,000 T cell genomes. Source study methods: ImmunoSEQ output held junction-only sequences without quality scores, so filtering differed. Data came from immunoSEQ multiplex PCR; TCRdb stores just in-frame clones and leaves some out. Clone size and V and J calls were adopted from that table, with D and trimming inferred from the DNA. The sample gives approximately 600,000 clones, around 96% of which show up once; 0.11% is in the top ten. Germline V gene sequence: CDR1 MDHEN, CDR2 SYDVKM. This CDR3 spans 16 amino acids. Deletions cut 7 bases from V and 0 bases from J, with 13 bases between.

The gene calls are TRBV28 and TRBJ1-6; D unclear. The TCR sequence derives from a woman younger than 45 in good health. The sequenced sample consisted of naive CD8+ T cells sorted from blood. The CDR3 is CASTGKRSSYNSPLHF. CDR3 nucleotides: TGTGCCAGCACCGGGAAGAGGAGCTCCTATAATTCACCCCTCCACTTT.